The T cell receptor (beta chain) under discussion was sequenced for a study of blood T cells in healthy people across ages. Alongside a J-beta primer mix, a sample-barcoded 5' primer served in a second PCR lasting 7 to 11 cycles. TCRdb analysed the 5' RACE reads with MiXCR anew, one entry per CDR3 protein. The repertoire has around 1,000,000 distinct CDR3 sequences, less than 25% of them found once; the top ten carry around 0.75%. The CDR3 extends over 14 amino acids. CDR1 is SGHDT, CDR2 YYEEEE, per germline. V was clipped by 4 bases and J by 6 bases; unmatched bases: 4. The same sample was also used in a study of T cells of mothers and their children.

The genes are TRBV5-6 and TRBJ2-4, with TRBD2 matching 10 bases. Source material: blood. The receptor was isolated from a girl aged 2-10 years in good health. The CDR3 region has the DNA TGTGCCAGCAGCGAAGGACTAGCGGTAAACATTCAGTACTTC. Its translation is CASSEGLAVNIQYF. The full variable domain, with the rest looked up from reference TRBV5-6 and TRBJ2-4, is DAGVTQSPTHLIKTRGQQVTLRCSPKSGHDTVSWYQQALGQGPQFIFQYYEEEERQRGNFPDRFSGHQFPNYSSELNVNALLLGDSALYLCASSEGLAVNIQYFGAGTRLSVL.